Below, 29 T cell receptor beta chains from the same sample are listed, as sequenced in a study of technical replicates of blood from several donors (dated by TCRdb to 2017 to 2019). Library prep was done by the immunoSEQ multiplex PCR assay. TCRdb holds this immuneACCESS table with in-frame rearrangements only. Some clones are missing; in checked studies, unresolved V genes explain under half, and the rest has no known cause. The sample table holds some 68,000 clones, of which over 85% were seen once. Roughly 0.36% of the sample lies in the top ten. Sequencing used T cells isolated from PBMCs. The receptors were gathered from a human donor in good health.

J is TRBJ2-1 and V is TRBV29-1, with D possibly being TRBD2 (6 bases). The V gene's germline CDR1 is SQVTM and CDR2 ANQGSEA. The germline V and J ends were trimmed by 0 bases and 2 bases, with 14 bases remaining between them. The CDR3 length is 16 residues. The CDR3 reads CSVEDRSGEAYNEQFF. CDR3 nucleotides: TGCAGCGTTGAAGACCGGTCGGGAGAGGCCTACAATGAGCAGTTCTTC.

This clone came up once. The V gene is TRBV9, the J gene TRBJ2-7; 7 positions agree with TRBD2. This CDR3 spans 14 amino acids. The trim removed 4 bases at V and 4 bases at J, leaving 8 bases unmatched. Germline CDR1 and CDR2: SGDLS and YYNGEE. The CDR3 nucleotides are TGTGCCAGCAGCCCCTGGAGCGGGGATTACGAGCAGTACTTC. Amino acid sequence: CASSPWSGDYEQYF.

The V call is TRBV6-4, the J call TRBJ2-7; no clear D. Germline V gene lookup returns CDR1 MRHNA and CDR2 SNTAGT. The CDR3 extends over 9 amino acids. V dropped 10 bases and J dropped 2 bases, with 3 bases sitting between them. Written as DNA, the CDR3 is TGTGCCATCACCTACGAGCAGTACTTC. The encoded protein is CAITYEQYF.

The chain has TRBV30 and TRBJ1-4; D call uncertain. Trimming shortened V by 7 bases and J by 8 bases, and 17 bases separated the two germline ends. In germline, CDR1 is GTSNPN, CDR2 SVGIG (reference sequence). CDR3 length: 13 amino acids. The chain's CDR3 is CAFNLILSEKLFF. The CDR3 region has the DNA TGTGCCTTTAACTTGATCCTTTCCGAAAAACTGTTTTTT.

CDR3 coding DNA: TGTGCCAGCAGTGTGGAGACAGGGAACTACAATGAGCAGTTCTTC. It translates to CASSVETGNYNEQFF. The rearrangement uses TRBV2 and TRBJ2-1, with 7 bases aligning to TRBD1. The CDR3 length is 15 residues. V trimming: 4 bases; J trimming: 3 bases; junction bases outside the gene matches: 6. Germline V CDR1 and CDR2: SNHLY, FYNNEI.

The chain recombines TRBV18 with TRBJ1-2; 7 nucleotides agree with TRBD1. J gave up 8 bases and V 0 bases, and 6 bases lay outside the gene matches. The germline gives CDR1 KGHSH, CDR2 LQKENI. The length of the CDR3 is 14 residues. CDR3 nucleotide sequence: TGTGCCAGCTCACCACCGGGACAGACGAAGGGCTACACCTTC. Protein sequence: CASSPPGQTKGYTF.

The CDR3 nucleotides are TGTGCCAGCAGCCTCCCAGGGGATGGTCTCGAGCAGTACTTC. Residues: CASSLPGDGLEQYF. The V call is TRBV7-9, the J call TRBJ2-7, with D maybe TRBD1 (6 bases). The germline V gene encodes CDR1 SEHNR and CDR2 FQNEAQ (reference sequence). The CDR3 length is 14 residues. Between the trimmed V and J ends, which lost 5 bases and 6 bases, there was a span of 17 bases.

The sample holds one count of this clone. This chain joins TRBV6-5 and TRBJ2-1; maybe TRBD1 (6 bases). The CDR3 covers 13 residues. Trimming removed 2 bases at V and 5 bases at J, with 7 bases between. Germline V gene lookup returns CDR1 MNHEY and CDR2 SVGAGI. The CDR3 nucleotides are TGTGCCAGCAGTTACGGGACACACAATGAGCAGTTCTTC. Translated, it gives CASSYGTHNEQFF.

CDR3 in amino acids: CASSLGGGKAYNEQFF. As DNA, the CDR3 is TGTGCCAGCAGCTTAGGCGGCGGGAAGGCCTACAATGAGCAGTTCTTC. The chain carries TRBV7-2 and TRBJ2-1; maybe TRBD2 (6 bases). The CDR3 extends over 16 amino acids. V gave up 1 base and J gave up 2 bases, with 12 bases separating them. The germline V gene encodes CDR1 SGHTA and CDR2 FQGNSA.

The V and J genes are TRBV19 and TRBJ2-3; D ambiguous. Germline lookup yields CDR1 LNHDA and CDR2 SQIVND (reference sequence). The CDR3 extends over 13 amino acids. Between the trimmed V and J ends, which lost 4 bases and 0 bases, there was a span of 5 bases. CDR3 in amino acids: CASSSGSTDTQYF. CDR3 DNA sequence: TGTGCCAGTAGTAGCGGAAGCACAGATACGCAGTATTTT.

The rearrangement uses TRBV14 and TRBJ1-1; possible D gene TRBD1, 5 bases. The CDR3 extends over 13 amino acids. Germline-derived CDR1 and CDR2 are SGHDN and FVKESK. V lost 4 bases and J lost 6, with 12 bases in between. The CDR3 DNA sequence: TGTGCCAGCAGCCTTAGAACAGGCTCTGAAGCTTTCTTT. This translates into CASSLRTGSEAFF.

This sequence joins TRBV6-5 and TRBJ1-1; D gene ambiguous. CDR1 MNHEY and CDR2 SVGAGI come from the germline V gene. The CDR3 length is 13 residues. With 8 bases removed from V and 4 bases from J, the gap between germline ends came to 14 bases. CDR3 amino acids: CASFAGGFTEAFF. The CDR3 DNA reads TGTGCCAGCTTCGCGGGAGGTTTCACTGAAGCTTTCTTT.

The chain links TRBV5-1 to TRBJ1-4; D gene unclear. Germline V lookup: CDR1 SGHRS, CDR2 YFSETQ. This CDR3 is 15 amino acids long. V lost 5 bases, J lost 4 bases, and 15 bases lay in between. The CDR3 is CASSGGQYINEKLFF. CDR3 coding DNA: TGCGCCAGCAGTGGAGGGCAGTATATTAATGAAAAACTGTTTTTT.

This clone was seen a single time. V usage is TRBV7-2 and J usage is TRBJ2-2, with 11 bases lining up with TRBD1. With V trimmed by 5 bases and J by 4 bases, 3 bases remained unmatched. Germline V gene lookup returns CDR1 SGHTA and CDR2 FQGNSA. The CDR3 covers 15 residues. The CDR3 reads CASSTGTGGTGELFF. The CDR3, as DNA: TGTGCCAGCAGCACCGGGACAGGGGGCACCGGGGAGCTGTTTTTT.

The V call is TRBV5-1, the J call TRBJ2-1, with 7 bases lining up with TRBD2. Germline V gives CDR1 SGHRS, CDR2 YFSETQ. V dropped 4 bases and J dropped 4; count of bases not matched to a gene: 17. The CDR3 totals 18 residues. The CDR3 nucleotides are TGCGCCAGCAGCCCATTTGGGGCGGCGGGAGAAAAGTACAATGAGCAGTTCTTC. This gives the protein CASSPFGAAGEKYNEQFF.

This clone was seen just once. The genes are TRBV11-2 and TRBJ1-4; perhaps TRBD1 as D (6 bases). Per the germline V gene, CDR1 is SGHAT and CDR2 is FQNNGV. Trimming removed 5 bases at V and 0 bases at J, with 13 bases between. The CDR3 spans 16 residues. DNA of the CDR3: TGTGCCAGCAGCATCACAACAGGGCCAACTAATGAAAAACTGTTTTTT. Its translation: CASSITTGPTNEKLFF.

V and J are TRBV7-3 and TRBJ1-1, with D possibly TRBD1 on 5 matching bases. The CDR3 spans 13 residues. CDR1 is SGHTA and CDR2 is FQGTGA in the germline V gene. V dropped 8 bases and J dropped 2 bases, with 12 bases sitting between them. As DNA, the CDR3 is TGTGCCAGCGGAAAGACAGCAAACACTGAAGCTTTCTTT. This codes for CASGKTANTEAFF.

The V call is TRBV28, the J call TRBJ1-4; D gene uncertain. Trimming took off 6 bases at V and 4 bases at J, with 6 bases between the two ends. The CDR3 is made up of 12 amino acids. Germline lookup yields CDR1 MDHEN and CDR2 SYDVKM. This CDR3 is CASSRLNEKLFF. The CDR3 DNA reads TGTGCCAGCAGCAGACTTAATGAAAAACTGTTTTTT.

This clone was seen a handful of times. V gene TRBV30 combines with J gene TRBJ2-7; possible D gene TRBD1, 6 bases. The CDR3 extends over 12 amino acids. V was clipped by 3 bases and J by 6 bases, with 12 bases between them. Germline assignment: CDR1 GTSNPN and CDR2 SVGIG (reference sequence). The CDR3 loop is CAWRLQGSEQYF. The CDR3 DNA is TGTGCCTGGAGACTTCAGGGGTCCGAGCAGTACTTC.

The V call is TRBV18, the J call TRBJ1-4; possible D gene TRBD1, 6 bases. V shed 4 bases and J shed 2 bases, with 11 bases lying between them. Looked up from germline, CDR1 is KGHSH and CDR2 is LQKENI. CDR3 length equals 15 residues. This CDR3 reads CASSLRQETNEKLFF. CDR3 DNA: TGTGCCAGCTCACTCAGACAGGAGACTAATGAAAAACTGTTTTTT.

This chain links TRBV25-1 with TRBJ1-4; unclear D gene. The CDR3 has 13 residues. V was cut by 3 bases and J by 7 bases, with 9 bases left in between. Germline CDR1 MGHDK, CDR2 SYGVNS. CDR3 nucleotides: TGTGCCAGCAGTGACGGAGTTTTTGAAAAACTGTTTTTT. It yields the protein CASSDGVFEKLFF.

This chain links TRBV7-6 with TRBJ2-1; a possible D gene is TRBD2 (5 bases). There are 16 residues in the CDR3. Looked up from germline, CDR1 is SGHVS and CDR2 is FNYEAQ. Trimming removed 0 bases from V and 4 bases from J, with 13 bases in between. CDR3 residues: CASSLAPSTQYNEQFF. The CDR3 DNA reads TGTGCCAGCAGCTTAGCGCCTAGCACCCAGTACAATGAGCAGTTCTTC.

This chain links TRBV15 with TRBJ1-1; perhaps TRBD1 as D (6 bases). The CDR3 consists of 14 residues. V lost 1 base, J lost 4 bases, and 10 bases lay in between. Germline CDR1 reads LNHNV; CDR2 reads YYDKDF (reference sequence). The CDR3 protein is CATSRGAGATEAFF. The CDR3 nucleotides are TGTGCCACCAGCAGAGGGGCAGGGGCCACTGAAGCTTTCTTT.

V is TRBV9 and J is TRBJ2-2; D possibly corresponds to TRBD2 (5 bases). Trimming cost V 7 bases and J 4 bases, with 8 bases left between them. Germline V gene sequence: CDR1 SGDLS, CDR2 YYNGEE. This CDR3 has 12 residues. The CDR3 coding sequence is TGTGCCAGCGGGAGAGGCACCGGGGAGCTGTTTTTT. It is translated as CASGRGTGELFF. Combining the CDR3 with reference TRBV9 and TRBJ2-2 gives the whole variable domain DSGVTQTPKHLITATGQRVTLRCSPRSGDLSVYWYQQSLDQGLQFLIQYYNGEERAKGNILERFSAQQFPDLHSELNLSSLELGDSALYFCASGRGTGELFFGEGSRLTVL.

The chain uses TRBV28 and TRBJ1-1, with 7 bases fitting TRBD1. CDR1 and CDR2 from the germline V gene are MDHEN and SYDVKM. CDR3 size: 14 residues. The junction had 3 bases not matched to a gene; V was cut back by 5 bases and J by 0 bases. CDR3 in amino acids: CASSPGQMNTEAFF. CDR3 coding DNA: TGTGCCAGCAGTCCGGGACAGATGAACACTGAAGCTTTCTTT.

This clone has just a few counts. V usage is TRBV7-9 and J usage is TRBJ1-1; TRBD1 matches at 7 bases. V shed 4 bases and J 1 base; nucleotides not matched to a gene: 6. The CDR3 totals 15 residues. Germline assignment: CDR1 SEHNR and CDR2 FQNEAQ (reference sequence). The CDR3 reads CASSSYRGPNTEAFF. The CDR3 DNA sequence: TGTGCCAGCAGCTCCTACAGGGGCCCGAACACTGAAGCTTTCTTT.

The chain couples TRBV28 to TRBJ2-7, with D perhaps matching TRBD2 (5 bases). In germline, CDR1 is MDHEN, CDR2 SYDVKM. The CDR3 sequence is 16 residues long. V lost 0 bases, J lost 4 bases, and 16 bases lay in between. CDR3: CASSLWSRLRGYEQYF. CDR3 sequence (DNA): TGTGCCAGCAGTTTATGGTCGCGCCTGCGCGGGTACGAGCAGTACTTC.

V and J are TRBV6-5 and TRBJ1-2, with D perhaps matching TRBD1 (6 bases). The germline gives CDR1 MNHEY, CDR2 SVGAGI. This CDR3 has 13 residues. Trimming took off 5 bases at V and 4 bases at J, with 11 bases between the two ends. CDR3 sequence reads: CASSANRVYGYTF. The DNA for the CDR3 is TGTGCCAGCAGTGCGAACAGGGTCTATGGCTACACCTTC.

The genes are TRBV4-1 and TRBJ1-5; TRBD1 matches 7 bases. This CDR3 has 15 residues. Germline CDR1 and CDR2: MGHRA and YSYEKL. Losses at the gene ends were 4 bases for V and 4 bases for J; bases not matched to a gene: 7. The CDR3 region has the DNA TGCGCCAGCAGCCCCCGGACAGGCGGGAATCAGCCCCAGCATTTT. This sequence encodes CASSPRTGGNQPQHF.